These 2 T cell receptor beta chains originate from one sample sequenced in a study of T cell responses to AZD1222 COVID-19 vaccine. TCRdb keeps only in-frame clones here, not all; method: immunoSEQ multiplex PCR. The repertoire holds 90,000 to 130,000 clones, 70% to 90% seen once, with approximately 3% in the top ten. The source material was peripheral blood, sampled on day 0 of AZD1222 vaccination. The receptor set was obtained from an adult in good health.

This clone was counted once. The rearrangement joins TRBV21-1 to TRBJ2-1; TRBD1 is the table's D call, not checked against the DNA. TRBV21-1 is a recognized pseudogene. The CDR3 has 16 amino acids. CDR3 protein: CASSRDRANSYNEQFF. CDR3 sequence (DNA): TGTGCCAGCAGCAGGGACAGGGCGAACTCCTACAATGAGCAGTTCTTC.

The chain is built from TRBV19 and TRBJ1-1; 12 positions agree with TRBD1. CDR3 length: 17 amino acids. Germline CDR1 reads LNHDA; CDR2 reads SQIVND (reference sequence). The trim removed 4 bases at V and 4 bases at J, leaving 10 bases unmatched. The CDR3 is CASSNRDRGRGSTEAFF. The DNA for the CDR3 is TGTGCCAGTAGTAACCGGGACAGGGGGCGCGGGTCCACTGAAGCTTTCTTT.